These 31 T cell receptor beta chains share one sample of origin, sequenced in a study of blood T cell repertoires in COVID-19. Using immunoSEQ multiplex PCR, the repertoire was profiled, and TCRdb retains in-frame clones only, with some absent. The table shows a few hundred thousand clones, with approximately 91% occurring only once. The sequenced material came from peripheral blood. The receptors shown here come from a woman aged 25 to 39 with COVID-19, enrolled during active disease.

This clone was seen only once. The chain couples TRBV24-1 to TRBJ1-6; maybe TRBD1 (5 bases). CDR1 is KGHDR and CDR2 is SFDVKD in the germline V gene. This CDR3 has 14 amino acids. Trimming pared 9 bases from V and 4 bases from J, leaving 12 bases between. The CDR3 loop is CATAAGSYNSPLHF. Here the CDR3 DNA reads TGTGCCACCGCGGCAGGGTCTTATAATTCACCCCTCCACTTT.

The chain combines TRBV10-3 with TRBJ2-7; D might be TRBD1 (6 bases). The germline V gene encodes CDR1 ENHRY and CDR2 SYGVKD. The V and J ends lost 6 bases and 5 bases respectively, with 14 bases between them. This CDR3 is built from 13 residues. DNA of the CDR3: TGTGCCATCAGACCAGGGGATTTCGACGAGCAGTACTTC. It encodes CAIRPGDFDEQYF.

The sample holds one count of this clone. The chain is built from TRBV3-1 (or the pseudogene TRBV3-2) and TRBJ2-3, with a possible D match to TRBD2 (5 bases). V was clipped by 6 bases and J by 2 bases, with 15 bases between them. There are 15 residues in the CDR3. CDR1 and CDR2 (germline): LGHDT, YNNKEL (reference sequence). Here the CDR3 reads CASSPGLRTTDTQYF. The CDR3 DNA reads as TGTGCCAGCAGTCCCGGACTGCGCACCACAGATACGCAGTATTTT.

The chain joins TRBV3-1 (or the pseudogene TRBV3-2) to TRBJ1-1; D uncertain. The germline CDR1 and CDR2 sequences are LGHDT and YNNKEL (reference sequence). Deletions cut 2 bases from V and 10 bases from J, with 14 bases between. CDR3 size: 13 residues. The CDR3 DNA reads TGTGCCAGCAGCCAATCTACCGACCGGGGAGCTTTCTTT. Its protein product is CASSQSTDRGAFF.

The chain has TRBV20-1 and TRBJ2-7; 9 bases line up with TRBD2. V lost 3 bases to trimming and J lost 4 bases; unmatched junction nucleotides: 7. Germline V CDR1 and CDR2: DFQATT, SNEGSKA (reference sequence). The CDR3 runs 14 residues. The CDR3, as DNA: TGCAGTGCTAGTCGAGTAGCGGGAGCGTACGAGCAGTACTTC. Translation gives CSASRVAGAYEQYF.

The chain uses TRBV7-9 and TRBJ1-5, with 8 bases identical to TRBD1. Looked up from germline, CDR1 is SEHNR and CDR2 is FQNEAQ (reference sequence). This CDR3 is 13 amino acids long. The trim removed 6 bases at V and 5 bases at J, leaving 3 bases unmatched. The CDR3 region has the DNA TGTGCCAGCAGTCCACAGGGGGATCAGCCCCAGCATTTT. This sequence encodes CASSPQGDQPQHF.

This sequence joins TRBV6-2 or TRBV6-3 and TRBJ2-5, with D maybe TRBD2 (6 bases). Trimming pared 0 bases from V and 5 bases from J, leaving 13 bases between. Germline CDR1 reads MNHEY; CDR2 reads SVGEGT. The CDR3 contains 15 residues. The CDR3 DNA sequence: TGTGCCAGCAGTTACTCAGGGAGGCTCCTGGAGACCCAGTACTTC. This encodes CASSYSGRLLETQYF.

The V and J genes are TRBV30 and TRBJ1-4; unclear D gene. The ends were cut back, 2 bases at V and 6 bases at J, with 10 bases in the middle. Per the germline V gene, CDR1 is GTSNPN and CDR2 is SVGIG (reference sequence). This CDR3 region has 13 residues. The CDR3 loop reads CAWSTSPDEKLFF. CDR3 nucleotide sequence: TGTGCCTGGAGTACTAGTCCAGATGAAAAACTGTTTTTT.

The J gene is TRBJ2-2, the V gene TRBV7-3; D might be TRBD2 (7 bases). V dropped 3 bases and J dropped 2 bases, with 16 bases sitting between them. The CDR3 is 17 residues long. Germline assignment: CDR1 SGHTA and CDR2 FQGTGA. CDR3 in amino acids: CASSLSTGLDNTGELFF. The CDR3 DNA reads TGTGCCAGCAGCTTGTCGACAGGACTAGACAACACCGGGGAGCTGTTTTTT.

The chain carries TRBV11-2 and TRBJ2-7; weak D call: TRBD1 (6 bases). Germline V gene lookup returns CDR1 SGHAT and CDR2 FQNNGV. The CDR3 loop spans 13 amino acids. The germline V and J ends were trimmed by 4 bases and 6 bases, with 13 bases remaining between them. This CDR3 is CASSSYRAGEQYF. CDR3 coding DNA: TGTGCCAGCAGCTCCTACAGGGCTGGCGAGCAGTACTTC.

The CDR3 nucleotides read TGTGCCAGCAGTTACTCGAGGCTGGCTATATATTTT. The encoded protein is CASSYSRLAIYF. The gene calls are TRBV6-2 or TRBV6-3 and TRBJ1-3, with D unclear. This CDR3 spans 12 amino acids. Germline CDR1 and CDR2: MNHEY and SVGEGT. V was trimmed by 0 bases and J by 13 bases, leaving 10 bases between them.

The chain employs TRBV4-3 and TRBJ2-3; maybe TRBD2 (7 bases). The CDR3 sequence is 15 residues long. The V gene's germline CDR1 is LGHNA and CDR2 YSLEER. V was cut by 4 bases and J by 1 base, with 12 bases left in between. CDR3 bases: TGCGCCAGCAGCCCCGGGGGGCAAGGCACAGATACGCAGTATTTT. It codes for CASSPGGQGTDTQYF.

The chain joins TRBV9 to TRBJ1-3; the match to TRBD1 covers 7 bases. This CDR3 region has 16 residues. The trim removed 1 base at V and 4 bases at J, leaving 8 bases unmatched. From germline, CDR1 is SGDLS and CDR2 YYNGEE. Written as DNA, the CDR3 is TGTGCCAGCAGCGTAAGCCAACAGGGGTCGGGAAACACCATATATTTT. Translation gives CASSVSQQGSGNTIYF.

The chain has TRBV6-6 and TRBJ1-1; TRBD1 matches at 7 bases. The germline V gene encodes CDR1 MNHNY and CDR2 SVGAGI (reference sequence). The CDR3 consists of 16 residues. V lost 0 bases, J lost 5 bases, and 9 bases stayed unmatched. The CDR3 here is CASSYSYEGAETEAFF. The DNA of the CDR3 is TGTGCCAGCAGTTACTCTTATGAGGGGGCGGAAACTGAAGCTTTCTTT.

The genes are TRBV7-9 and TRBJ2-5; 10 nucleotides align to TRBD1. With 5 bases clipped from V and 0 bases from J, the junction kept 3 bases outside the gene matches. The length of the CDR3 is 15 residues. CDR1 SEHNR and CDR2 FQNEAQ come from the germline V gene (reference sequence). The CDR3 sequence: CASSGGQGYQETQYF. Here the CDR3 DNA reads TGTGCCAGCAGCGGGGGACAGGGGTACCAAGAGACCCAGTACTTC.

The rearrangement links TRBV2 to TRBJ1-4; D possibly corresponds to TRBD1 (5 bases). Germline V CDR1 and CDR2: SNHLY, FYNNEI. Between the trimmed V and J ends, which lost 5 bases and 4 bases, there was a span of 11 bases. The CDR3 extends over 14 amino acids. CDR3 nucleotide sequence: TGTGCCAGCAGTCCCGGGGGGTATAATGAAAAACTGTTTTTT. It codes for CASSPGGYNEKLFF.

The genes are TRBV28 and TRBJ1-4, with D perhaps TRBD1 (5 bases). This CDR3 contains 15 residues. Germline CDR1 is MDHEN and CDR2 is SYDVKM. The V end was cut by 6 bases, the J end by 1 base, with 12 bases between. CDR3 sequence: CASRGPGVTNEKLFF. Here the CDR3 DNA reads TGTGCCAGCAGGGGGCCGGGGGTAACTAATGAAAAACTGTTTTTT.

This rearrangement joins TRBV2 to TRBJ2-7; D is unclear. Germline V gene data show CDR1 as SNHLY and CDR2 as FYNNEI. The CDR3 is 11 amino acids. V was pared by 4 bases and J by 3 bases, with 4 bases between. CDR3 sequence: CASSAFYEQYF. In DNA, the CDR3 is TGTGCCAGCAGTGCTTTCTACGAGCAGTACTTC.

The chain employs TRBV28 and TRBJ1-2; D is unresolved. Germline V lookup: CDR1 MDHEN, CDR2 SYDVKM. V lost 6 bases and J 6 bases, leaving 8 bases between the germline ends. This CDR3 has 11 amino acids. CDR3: CASSRNDGYTF. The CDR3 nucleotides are TGTGCCAGCAGCAGGAACGATGGCTACACCTTC.

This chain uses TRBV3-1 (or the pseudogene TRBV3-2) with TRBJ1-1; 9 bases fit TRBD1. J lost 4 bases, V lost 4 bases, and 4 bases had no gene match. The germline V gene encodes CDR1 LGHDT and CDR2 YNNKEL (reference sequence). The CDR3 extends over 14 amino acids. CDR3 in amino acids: CASSRTGAGTEAFF. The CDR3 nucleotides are TGTGCCAGCAGCCGGACAGGGGCGGGCACTGAAGCTTTCTTT.

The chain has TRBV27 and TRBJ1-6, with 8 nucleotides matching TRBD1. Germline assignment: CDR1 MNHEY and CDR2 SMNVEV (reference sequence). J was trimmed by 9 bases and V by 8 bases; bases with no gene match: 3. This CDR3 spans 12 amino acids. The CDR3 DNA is TGTGCCAGCGGACAGGGTGGTTCACCCCTCCACTTT. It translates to CASGQGGSPLHF.

In DNA form, the CDR3 reads TGCAGTGCTAGTTACAGGGGTCCTGAGCAGTACTTC. Amino acid sequence: CSASYRGPEQYF. The chain recombines TRBV20-1 with TRBJ2-7; TRBD1 matches 7 bases. The germline V gene has CDR1 DFQATT and CDR2 SNEGSKA (reference sequence). J was trimmed by 7 bases and V by 3 bases; bases with no gene match: 6. The CDR3 extends over 12 amino acids.

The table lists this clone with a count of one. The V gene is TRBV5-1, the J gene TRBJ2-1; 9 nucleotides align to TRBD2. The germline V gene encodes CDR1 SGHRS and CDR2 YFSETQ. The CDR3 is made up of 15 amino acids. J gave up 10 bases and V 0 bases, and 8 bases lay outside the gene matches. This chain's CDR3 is CASSLGAGGPTEQFF. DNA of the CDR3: TGCGCCAGCAGCTTGGGAGCGGGAGGTCCCACCGAGCAGTTCTTC.

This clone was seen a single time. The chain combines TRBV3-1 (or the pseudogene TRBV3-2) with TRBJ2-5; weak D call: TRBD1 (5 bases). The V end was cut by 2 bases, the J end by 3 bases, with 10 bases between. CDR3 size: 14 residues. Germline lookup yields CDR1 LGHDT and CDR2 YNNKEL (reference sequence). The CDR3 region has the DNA TGTGCCAGCAGCCAACAGGGATGGGAAGAGACCCAGTACTTC. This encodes CASSQQGWEETQYF.

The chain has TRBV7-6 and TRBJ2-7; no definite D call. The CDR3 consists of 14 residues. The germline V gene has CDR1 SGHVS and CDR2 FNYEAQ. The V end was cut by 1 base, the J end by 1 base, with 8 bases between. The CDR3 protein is CASSLDGASYEQYF. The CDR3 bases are TGTGCCAGCAGCTTAGACGGAGCTTCCTACGAGCAGTACTTC.

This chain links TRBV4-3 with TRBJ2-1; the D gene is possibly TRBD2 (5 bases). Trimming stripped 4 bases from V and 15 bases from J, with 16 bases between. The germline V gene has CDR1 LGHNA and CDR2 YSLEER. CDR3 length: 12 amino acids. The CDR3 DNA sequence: TGCGCCAGCAGCCCCTGGGGAGAGTGGCTGTTCTTC. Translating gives CASSPWGEWLFF.

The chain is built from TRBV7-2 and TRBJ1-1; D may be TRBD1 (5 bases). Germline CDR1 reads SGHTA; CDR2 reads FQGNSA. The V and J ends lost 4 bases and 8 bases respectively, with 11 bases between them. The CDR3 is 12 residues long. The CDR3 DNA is TGTGCCAGCAGCTCCCGGGGGGAAGAAGCTTTCTTT. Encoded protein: CASSSRGEEAFF.

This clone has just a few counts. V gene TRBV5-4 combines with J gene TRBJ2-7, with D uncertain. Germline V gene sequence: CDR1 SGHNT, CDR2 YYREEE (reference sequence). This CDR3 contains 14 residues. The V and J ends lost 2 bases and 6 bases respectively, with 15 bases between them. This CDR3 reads CASSFGYQQVEQYF. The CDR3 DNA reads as TGTGCCAGCAGCTTTGGTTACCAACAAGTCGAGCAGTACTTC.

This CDR3 is CASSVVGQGRNQPQHF. The CDR3 region has the DNA TGTGCCAGCAGTGTCGTCGGACAGGGGCGGAATCAGCCCCAGCATTTT. This rearrangement joins TRBV7-8 to TRBJ1-5; 9 positions match TRBD1. After removal of 6 bases from V and 4 bases from J, the junction contained 10 bases not matched to a gene. The CDR3 consists of 16 residues. CDR1 SGHVS and CDR2 FQNEAQ come from the germline V gene.

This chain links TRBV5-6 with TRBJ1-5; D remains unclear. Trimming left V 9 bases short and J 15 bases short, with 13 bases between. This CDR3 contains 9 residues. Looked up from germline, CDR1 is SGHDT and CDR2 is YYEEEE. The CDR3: CATPHRGHF. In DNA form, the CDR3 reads TGTGCCACCCCGCACCGGGGGCATTTT. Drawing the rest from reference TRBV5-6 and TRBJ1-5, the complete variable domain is DAGVTQSPTHLIKTRGQQVTLRCSPKSGHDTVSWYQQALGQGPQFIFQYYEEEERQRGNFPDRFSGHQFPNYSSELNVNALLLGDSALYLCATPHRGHFGDGTRLSIL.

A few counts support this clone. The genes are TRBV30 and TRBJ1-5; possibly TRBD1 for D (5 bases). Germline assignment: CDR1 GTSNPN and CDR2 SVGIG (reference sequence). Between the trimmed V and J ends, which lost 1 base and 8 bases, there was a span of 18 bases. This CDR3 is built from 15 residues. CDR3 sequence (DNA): TGTGCCTGGAGTGAAGGGGATGAGGTGAGGAAGCCCCAGCATTTT. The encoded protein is CAWSEGDEVRKPQHF.